The next 4 T cell receptor beta chains were all read from a single sample in a study of T cell repertoires in cytomegalovirus infection. For these TCRs, the target antigens are not known. TCRdb re-analysed the reads in MiXCR, keeping a single row per CDR3 protein. Here the sample spans around 540,000 distinct CDR3 sequences, around 30% being singletons. This specimen was cultured PBMCs, taken from culture after CMV antigen stimulation. Receptors originate from a human donor in good health (CMV status not recorded). Some clones in this sample may be carry-over from other donors' samples.

The chain combines TRBV4-1 with TRBJ2-5; tentatively, D is TRBD2 (6 bases). V was cut by 2 bases and J by 5 bases, with 18 bases left in between. The germline V gene has CDR1 MGHRA and CDR2 YSYEKL. This CDR3 comprises 16 residues. The CDR3 DNA sequence: TGCGCCAGCAGCCAACCCACTAGGAGGAGGGGTGAGACCCAGTACTTC. It yields the protein CASSQPTRRRGETQYF.

The chain is built from TRBV19 and TRBJ1-5; D is ambiguous. Germline V CDR1 and CDR2: LNHDA, SQIVND (reference sequence). V gave up 5 bases and J gave up 0 bases, with 8 bases separating them. The CDR3 consists of 14 residues. Here the CDR3 reads CASSADYSNQPQHF. CDR3 bases: TGTGCCAGTAGTGCGGACTATAGCAATCAGCCCCAGCATTTT.

The chain has TRBV30 and TRBJ2-3; TRBD2 agrees at 13 bases. Germline CDR1 and CDR2: GTSNPN and SVGIG (reference sequence). J gave up 3 bases and V 5 bases, and 2 bases lay outside the gene matches. The length of the CDR3 is 14 residues. In DNA form, the CDR3 reads TGTGCCTGGGGACTAGCGGGAGAAACAGATACGCAGTATTTT. It translates to CAWGLAGETDTQYF.

This clonotype was seen ten or more times. V gene TRBV7-2 combines with J gene TRBJ2-5, with D perhaps TRBD2 (6 bases). The V end was cut by 4 bases, the J end by 4 bases, with 10 bases between. CDR1 and CDR2 from the germline V gene are SGHTA and FQGNSA. The CDR3 is 13 amino acids. The CDR3 spells CASSYGSGETQYF. CDR3 in DNA: TGTGCCAGCAGCTACGGGAGTGGAGAGACCCAGTACTTC.